This T cell receptor (beta chain) is from a study of OX40 agonist ivuxolimab in advanced cancers. Overall study findings and caveats: Those patients achieving a partial response at 0.1-3.0 mg/kg showed among the lowest clonal expansion. On average, a greater number of expanded clones characterised CD8+ T cells relative to CD4+. Low normalized T-cell clonal expansion was also seen in some nonresponders.

CDR1 and CDR2 from the germline V gene are MDHEN and SYDVKM. Trimming took 6 bases from V and 3 from J, leaving 17 bases between them. The CDR3 is made up of 15 amino acids. This table comes from immunoSEQ multiplex PCR, and its TCRdb copy is limited to in-frame clones, with some not included. The sample consists of about 76,000 clones, roughly four fifths of them appearing once. With regard to this clone: Antigen: not known.

Material: CD4+ or CD8+ T cells sorted from blood, obtained in a trial of the OX40 agonist ivuxolimab. This chain links TRBV28 with TRBJ1-1; TRBD1 is a possible D gene (6 bases). The receptor was derived from an adult with an advanced solid tumor such as melanoma, head and neck, liver or kidney cancer. The CDR3 here is CASSPLTDSHTEAFF. DNA for the CDR3: TGTGCCAGCAGCCCACTGACGGACAGCCACACTGAAGCTTTCTTT.